The 22 T cell receptor beta chains below come from one sample, sequenced in a study of monozygotic twins with inflammatory bowel disease. No DNA is given; TCRdb re-called the 5' RACE reads and lists each CDR3 protein once. The sample includes 200,000 to 250,000 distinct CDR3 sequences. Sequencing was performed on blood. Receptor source: a human donor with ulcerative colitis or Crohn's disease, or a healthy co-twin of an affected twin (not recorded which).

The chain recombines TRBV6-5 with TRBJ2-5; TCRdb selects TRBD2, and the lack of DNA leaves this call unchecked. Germline CDR1 MNHEY, CDR2 SVGAGI. The length of the CDR3 is 15 residues. CDR3 in amino acids: CASSYDSGGGETQYF.

The chain is built from TRBV7-8 and TRBJ1-2. The CDR3 totals 14 residues. Germline V gene sequence: CDR1 SGHVS, CDR2 FQNEAQ. The CDR3 reads CASSLGAEGYGYTF.

The rearrangement links TRBV7-8 to TRBJ2-1; the TCRdb D gene call, TRBD2, has no DNA to confirm it. Germline-derived CDR1 and CDR2 are SGHVS and FQNEAQ. CDR3 length equals 13 residues. The CDR3 protein is CASSTRDLLEQFF.

The genes are TRBV7-9 and TRBJ1-2. The CDR3 length is 13 residues. Germline V CDR1 and CDR2: SEHNR, FQNEAQ (reference sequence). The CDR3: CASSLESSYGYTF.

The chain joins TRBV15 to TRBJ1-4; as DNA is missing, the TRBD1 call by TCRdb cannot be tested. Germline CDR1 is LNHNV and CDR2 is YYDKDF (reference sequence). This CDR3 contains 15 residues. The CDR3 is CATSRGEWGREKLFF.

The V call is TRBV6-1, the J call TRBJ2-4; no DNA is available, so the TRBD1 call from TCRdb remains unchecked. CDR1 is MNHNS and CDR2 is SASEGT in the germline V gene. The CDR3 is 15 residues long. The chain's CDR3 is CASMGGVKSKNIQYF.

The chain is built from TRBV10-3 and TRBJ2-7; TCRdb gives TRBD2 as the D gene, but with no DNA this cannot be confirmed. CDR1 and CDR2 (germline): ENHRY, SYGVKD. The CDR3 is 14 amino acids. Here the CDR3 reads CAISESYFSDEQYF.

J is TRBJ2-7 and V is TRBV4-2. The CDR3 contains 18 residues. Germline V gene lookup returns CDR1 LGHNA and CDR2 YNFKEQ. This CDR3 is CASSPRSLLDGSSYEQYF.

The rearrangement joins TRBV27 to TRBJ1-1; without DNA, the TCRdb call of TRBD1 cannot be checked. CDR3 length: 13 amino acids. The germline V gene encodes CDR1 MNHEY and CDR2 SMNVEV (reference sequence). The CDR3 sequence is CASSLRSGGEAFF.

The V call is TRBV7-6, the J call TRBJ2-5. Germline CDR1 and CDR2: SGHVS and FNYEAQ. There are 14 residues in the CDR3. The CDR3 loop is CASSLVHGYETQYF.

The CDR3 spells CASSLELAGGTRREQYF. The chain uses TRBV5-4 and TRBJ2-7; TCRdb outputs TRBD2, but without DNA this stays unchecked. There are 17 residues in the CDR3. CDR1 and CDR2 from the germline V gene are SGHNT and YYREEE (reference sequence).

The chain employs TRBV7-8 and TRBJ2-1; the D call from TCRdb, TRBD1, cannot be confirmed without DNA. The CDR3 covers 16 residues. CDR1 SGHVS and CDR2 FQNEAQ come from the germline V gene. This CDR3 is CASSLSGTEAYNEQFF.

CDR3 residues: CASSLNLVLDEQFF. The chain has TRBV7-9 and TRBJ2-1; the TCRdb D gene call, TRBD2, has no DNA to confirm it. The V gene's germline CDR1 is SEHNR and CDR2 FQNEAQ (reference sequence). CDR3 length: 14 amino acids. The whole variable domain, remainder taken from reference TRBV7-9 and TRBJ2-1, is DTGVSQNPRHKITKRGQNVTFRCDPISEHNRLYWYRQTLGQGPEFLTYFQNEAQLEKSRLLSDRFSAERPKGSFSTLEIQRTEQGDSAMYLCASSLNLVLDEQFFGPGTRLTVL.

The V and J genes are TRBV7-2 and TRBJ2-1. Germline loops: CDR1 SGHTA, CDR2 FQGNSA. The CDR3 has 11 residues. The CDR3 protein is CASSLLNEQFF.

The chain links TRBV7-6 to TRBJ2-2; as DNA is missing, the TRBD2 call by TCRdb cannot be tested. The germline V gene encodes CDR1 SGHVS and CDR2 FNYEAQ. This CDR3 is built from 15 residues. This CDR3 reads CASSRGVAGPGELFF.

This chain joins TRBV7-3 and TRBJ2-5. This CDR3 region has 14 residues. In germline, CDR1 is SGHTA, CDR2 FQGTGA. CDR3 loop: CASSLTGRPETQYF. Full variable domain (missing parts from reference TRBV7-3 and TRBJ2-5): GAGVSQTPSNKVTEKGKYVELRCDPISGHTALYWYRQSLGQGPEFLIYFQGTGAADDSGLPNDRFFAVRPEGSVSTLKIQRTERGDSAVYLCASSLTGRPETQYFGPGTRLLVL.

CDR3 in amino acids: CASSLMGNTGELFF. This chain joins TRBV7-3 and TRBJ2-2. The CDR3 covers 14 residues. Germline values: CDR1 SGHTA, CDR2 FQGTGA.

This clonotype is classed as medium-sized by frequency. The CDR3: CSVVADLTYEQYF. The chain couples TRBV29-1 to TRBJ2-7; TCRdb's D call of TRBD2 is untestable without DNA. Per the germline V gene, CDR1 is SQVTM and CDR2 is ANQGSEA. The CDR3 is made up of 13 amino acids.

The rearrangement links TRBV5-4 to TRBJ2-1. This CDR3 region has 15 residues. Per the germline V gene, CDR1 is SGHNT and CDR2 is YYREEE (reference sequence). The CDR3 is CASSPHPSSYNEQFF.

The gene calls are TRBV27 and TRBJ1-6; as DNA is missing, the TRBD1 call by TCRdb cannot be tested. Germline V gene data show CDR1 as MNHEY and CDR2 as SMNVEV (reference sequence). This CDR3 has 15 amino acids. The CDR3 sequence is CASSLPRDRVSPLHF.

V is TRBV5-1 and J is TRBJ2-7; the TCRdb call, TRBD2, lacks DNA for checking. The CDR3 sequence is 15 residues long. Germline CDR1 reads SGHRS; CDR2 reads YFSETQ. CDR3 in amino acids: CASSLDDSGNYEQYF.

The chain links TRBV2 to TRBJ2-5; TCRdb selects TRBD1, and the lack of DNA leaves this call unchecked. The CDR3 consists of 13 residues. Looked up from germline, CDR1 is SNHLY and CDR2 is FYNNEI. The CDR3 loop is CASRGGVDETQYF. Complete variable domain (other parts from reference TRBV2 and TRBJ2-5): EPEVTQTPSHQVTQMGQEVILRCVPISNHLYFYWYRQILGQKVEFLVSFYNNEISEKSEIFDDQFSVERPDGSNFTLKIRSTKLEDSAMYFCASRGGVDETQYFGPGTRLLVL.